Below are 27 T cell receptor beta chains sequenced from a single sample in a study of T cells after posttransplantation cyclophosphamide. Treatment was busulfan-fludarabine conditioning, a marrow graft, and cyclophosphamide on days +3 and +4. The repertoire was sequenced with immunoSEQ multiplex PCR; TCRdb's copy has only in-frame clones and lacks some. The profile shows 11,000 or so clones, under 95% of them singletons. Sequences were derived from PBMCs, sampled after allogeneic stem cell transplant with posttransplant cyclophosphamide. The receptors stem from a female patient aged 25-39 years who received an allogeneic stem cell transplant from an unrelated donor, was CMV-positive, and had no GVHD. Some T cells may originate from the graft donor.

The table lists this clone with a few counts. The chain joins TRBV10-3 to TRBJ1-5; 8 bases agree with TRBD1. The junction had 3 bases not matched to a gene; V was cut back by 4 bases and J by 4 bases. The CDR3 contains 14 residues. Looked up from germline, CDR1 is ENHRY and CDR2 is SYGVKD. Written as DNA, the CDR3 is TGTGCCATCAGTGGTAGGACAGGGAATCAGCCCCAGCATTTT. Residues: CAISGRTGNQPQHF.

The chain has TRBV27 and TRBJ2-7; possibly TRBD2 for D (5 bases). This CDR3 region has 13 residues. Trimming removed 0 bases at V and 3 bases at J, with 6 bases between. Germline V gene sequence: CDR1 MNHEY, CDR2 SMNVEV (reference sequence). DNA for the CDR3: TGTGCCAGCAGTTTATCGAGGGACTACGAGCAGTACTTC. This codes for CASSLSRDYEQYF.

The gene calls are TRBV6-4 and TRBJ2-2; 14 bases are a match to TRBD2. The V and J ends lost 2 bases and 6 bases, in that order; junction bases with no gene match: 26. Per germline, CDR1 MRHNA and CDR2 SNTAGT. This CDR3 contains 24 residues. The CDR3 reads CASSDPSSRGGGLAGGSYPGELFF. The CDR3 DNA reads as TGTGCCAGCAGTGACCCATCTTCACGGGGGGGAGGACTAGCGGGAGGAAGTTACCCCGGGGAGCTGTTTTTT.

This clone was seen only once. The genes are TRBV18 and TRBJ1-4, with 7 bases matching TRBD1. The CDR3 extends over 15 amino acids. CDR1 and CDR2 (germline): KGHSH, LQKENI. Losses at the gene ends were 1 base for V and 8 bases for J; bases not matched to a gene: 7. CDR3: CASSPLPGTEEKLFF. The CDR3 nucleotides are TGTGCCAGCTCACCACTTCCTGGGACAGAAGAAAAACTGTTTTTT.

The V call is TRBV9, the J call TRBJ2-5, with 8 bases aligning to TRBD1. Trimming took 4 bases from V and 0 from J; bases not matched to a gene: 5. CDR1 SGDLS and CDR2 YYNGEE come from the germline V gene. The CDR3 runs to 15 residues. The CDR3 sequence: CASSTRTGNQETQYF. The CDR3 DNA follows: TGTGCCAGCAGCACCCGGACAGGGAACCAAGAGACCCAGTACTTC.

The chain is built from TRBV6-1 and TRBJ2-1, with D tentatively TRBD2 (5 bases). V shed 5 bases and J shed 6 bases, with 17 bases lying between them. The germline V gene encodes CDR1 MNHNS and CDR2 SASEGT. The CDR3 is 15 residues long. CDR3 in DNA: TGTGCCAGCAGTCGTTCGGGATTTCTAATCAATGAGCAGTTCTTC. Amino acids: CASSRSGFLINEQFF.

The rearrangement joins TRBV6-1 to TRBJ1-6, with 7 bases lining up with TRBD1. The CDR3 has 14 amino acids. V shed 7 bases, J shed 10 bases, and the junction held 10 bases outside the gene matches. The germline CDR1 and CDR2 sequences are MNHNS and SASEGT. The CDR3 is CASKETGMQSPLHF. CDR3 bases: TGTGCCAGCAAGGAGACAGGGATGCAATCACCCCTCCACTTT.

This rearrangement joins TRBV5-4 to TRBJ1-1; no firm D call. Germline CDR1 reads SGHNT; CDR2 reads YYREEE (reference sequence). With 1 base removed from V and 4 bases from J, the gap between germline ends came to 8 bases. CDR3 length: 13 amino acids. The CDR3 loop is CASSLPGPTEAFF. CDR3 nucleotides: TGTGCCAGCAGCTTGCCAGGTCCCACTGAAGCTTTCTTT.

The chain employs TRBV29-1 and TRBJ2-3, with 11 bases lining up with TRBD2. CDR1 SQVTM and CDR2 ANQGSEA come from the germline V gene. The trim removed 6 bases at V and 4 bases at J, leaving 12 bases unmatched. This CDR3 is 16 amino acids long. The CDR3 DNA follows: TGCAGCGTCCGGGTCCTTAGCGGGGGGGTTTCAGATACGCAGTATTTT. Translated, it gives CSVRVLSGGVSDTQYF.

This clone was observed once. The rearrangement links TRBV6-1 to TRBJ2-1; D is unclear. In germline, CDR1 is MNHNS, CDR2 SASEGT. V was trimmed by 4 bases and J by 10 bases, leaving 20 bases between them. This CDR3 comprises 15 residues. The CDR3 nucleotides read TGTGCCAGCAGTGCCGCCCTAGTAAGGTCCTACGAGCAGTTCTTC. Its protein product is CASSAALVRSYEQFF.

The rearrangement uses TRBV9 and TRBJ1-6; D is undetermined. Germline values: CDR1 SGDLS, CDR2 YYNGEE. This CDR3 has 16 amino acids. The ends were cut back, 0 bases at V and 8 bases at J, with 15 bases in the middle. In DNA, the CDR3 is TGTGCCAGCAGCGTAGCTGCTGGGGTAGCGGATTCACCCCTCCACTTT. Its protein is CASSVAAGVADSPLHF. Full variable domain (rest looked up from reference TRBV9 and TRBJ1-6): DSGVTQTPKHLITATGQRVTLRCSPRSGDLSVYWYQQSLDQGLQFLIQYYNGEERAKGNILERFSAQQFPDLHSELNLSSLELGDSALYFCASSVAAGVADSPLHFGNGTRLTVT.

The chain is built from TRBV5-5 and TRBJ1-1; D call uncertain. Trimming cost V 0 bases and J 2 bases, with 5 bases left between them. The CDR3 loop spans 13 amino acids. Germline CDR1 and CDR2: SGHKS and YYEKEE (reference sequence). As DNA, the CDR3 is TGTGCCAGCAGCTTGGGTAGAAACACTGAAGCTTTCTTT. It codes for CASSLGRNTEAFF. Supplemented by reference TRBV5-5 and TRBJ1-1, the full variable domain reads DAGVTQSPTHLIKTRGQQVTLRCSPISGHKSVSWYQQVLGQGPQFIFQYYEKEERGRGNFPDRFSARQFPNYSSELNVNALLLGDSALYLCASSLGRNTEAFFGQGTRLTVV.

The V and J genes are TRBV2 and TRBJ2-3; 11 nucleotides align to TRBD2. Trimming cost V 7 bases and J 6 bases; bases outside gene matches: 9. Germline CDR1 reads SNHLY; CDR2 reads FYNNEI. The CDR3 spans 15 residues. The CDR3 protein is CASIRETSGSDTQYF. CDR3 bases: TGTGCCAGCATTCGGGAAACTAGCGGGAGTGATACGCAGTATTTT.

The CDR3 DNA follows: TGTGCCAGCAGCTTGGCCCAAGTACTCACGAACACCGGGGAGCTGTTTTTT. Translating it yields CASSLAQVLTNTGELFF. V is TRBV5-5 and J is TRBJ2-2; D is unresolved. Between the trimmed V and J ends, which lost 0 bases and 0 bases, there was a span of 12 bases. The CDR3 is made up of 17 amino acids. Germline-derived CDR1 and CDR2 are SGHKS and YYEKEE (reference sequence).

V and J are TRBV6-6 and TRBJ1-2; unclear D gene. The CDR3 is 11 residues long. Trimming stripped 7 bases from V and 8 bases from J, with 11 bases between. Germline V gene sequence: CDR1 MNHNY, CDR2 SVGAGI (reference sequence). The CDR3 loop reads CASTRTGGYTF. The CDR3 region has the DNA TGTGCCAGCACCCGGACTGGCGGCTACACCTTC.

With regard to this clone: The junction and the germline gene differ at one end; a read error may be behind it. The rearrangement uses TRBV29-1 and TRBJ1-1; TRBD1 matches 8 bases. Germline-derived CDR1 and CDR2 are SQVTM and ANQGSEA. There are 13 residues in the CDR3. CDR3 DNA sequence: TGCAGCGTCGAAGACAGGGGAGATACTGAAGCTTTCTTT. It codes for CSVEDRGDTEAFF.

The rearrangement links TRBV27 to TRBJ1-4; TRBD1 agrees at 7 bases. CDR3 length: 15 amino acids. V trimming: 6 bases; J trimming: 6 bases; junction bases outside the gene matches: 10. Germline CDR1 is MNHEY and CDR2 is SMNVEV (reference sequence). CDR3 bases: TGTGCCAGCAGACGCAACAGGGGAATTGATGAAAAACTGTTTTTT. Encoded protein: CASRRNRGIDEKLFF.

The gene calls are TRBV5-1 and TRBJ2-3, with D possibly being TRBD1 (6 bases). Trimming removed 5 bases from V and 2 bases from J, with 15 bases in between. The CDR3 has 15 residues. Germline CDR1 and CDR2: SGHRS and YFSETQ. CDR3 protein: CASRWRQASTDTQYF. CDR3 DNA: TGCGCCAGCAGGTGGAGACAGGCATCCACAGATACGCAGTATTTT.

This clone appeared once. This rearrangement joins TRBV11-3 to TRBJ2-1; D remains unclear. The CDR3 contains 13 residues. Looked up from germline, CDR1 is SGHNT and CDR2 is YENEEA. V lost 4 bases, J lost 9 bases, and 13 bases lay in between. In DNA, the CDR3 is TGTGCCAGCAGCTCGAGAACTAAGCCTGAGCAGTTCTTC. Protein sequence: CASSSRTKPEQFF.

This clone was observed a single time. The chain carries TRBV4-2 and TRBJ2-7, with 9 nucleotides matching TRBD1. Germline values: CDR1 LGHNA, CDR2 YNFKEQ. With V trimmed by 0 bases and J by 1 base, 1 base remained unmatched. The CDR3 spans 15 residues. The CDR3 nucleotides read TGTGCCAGCAGCCAAGAAGGGACAGGGTCCTACGAGCAGTACTTC. This codes for CASSQEGTGSYEQYF.

This clone was counted only a few times. This chain connects TRBV5-1 to TRBJ2-1; 7 positions match TRBD2. Per the germline V gene, CDR1 is SGHRS and CDR2 is YFSETQ. This CDR3 has 14 residues. Germline trimming cut 4 bases from V and 4 bases from J; bases unmatched to any gene: 5. The CDR3 region has the DNA TGCGCCAGCAGCGGGGGACTAAAATACAATGAGCAGTTCTTC. It encodes CASSGGLKYNEQFF.

The V gene is TRBV14, the J gene TRBJ2-4; 9 nucleotides line up with TRBD1. Losses at the gene ends were 2 bases for V and 8 bases for J; bases not matched to a gene: 7. CDR3 length: 15 residues. Germline V gene lookup returns CDR1 SGHDN and CDR2 FVKESK. CDR3 sequence: CASSQRDRVEDIQYF. CDR3 DNA: TGTGCCAGCAGCCAAAGGGACAGGGTTGAAGACATTCAGTACTTC.

The V call is TRBV27, the J call TRBJ1-2; TRBD1 aligns across 10 bases. The germline gives CDR1 MNHEY, CDR2 SMNVEV (reference sequence). V lost 6 bases, J lost 2 bases, and 3 bases stayed unmatched. This CDR3 region has 14 residues. The CDR3: CASSLTGGNYGYTF. The CDR3 nucleotides read TGTGCCAGCAGCCTGACAGGGGGCAACTATGGCTACACCTTC.

This clone was counted a few times. The rearrangement links TRBV27 to TRBJ1-3; D is possibly TRBD1 (6 bases). The CDR3 is 15 residues long. V was clipped by 4 bases and J by 4 bases, with 14 bases between them. Germline CDR1 reads MNHEY; CDR2 reads SMNVEV (reference sequence). CDR3 protein: CASSSGGPGGNTIYF. CDR3 nucleotides: TGTGCCAGCAGTTCTGGGGGCCCGGGGGGAAACACCATATATTTT.

This clone was seen once. The V call is TRBV6-5, the J call TRBJ1-1, with TRBD1 as a possible D gene (6 bases). Trimming left V 6 bases short and J 5 bases short, with 19 bases between. The length of the CDR3 is 15 residues. Per the germline V gene, CDR1 is MNHEY and CDR2 is SVGAGI. The CDR3, as DNA: TGTGCCAGCAGGACCCCGAGGGGAGGGGGAACTGAAGCTTTCTTT. Its protein is CASRTPRGGGTEAFF.

J is TRBJ2-2 and V is TRBV10-1; D remains unclear. Germline loops: CDR1 WNHNN, CDR2 SYGVQD (reference sequence). Trimming stripped 1 base from V and 5 bases from J, with 8 bases between. This CDR3 comprises 14 residues. CDR3 loop: CASSEFLGTGELFF. In DNA form, the CDR3 reads TGCGCCAGCAGTGAGTTTCTCGGTACCGGGGAGCTGTTTTTT.

This rearrangement joins TRBV19 to TRBJ1-1; 7 nucleotides agree with TRBD1. This CDR3 comprises 16 residues. Germline CDR1 and CDR2: LNHDA and SQIVND (reference sequence). Unmatched junction bases numbered 13, after V lost 4 bases and J lost 5 bases. The CDR3: CASSTSLTGAWTEAFF. DNA for the CDR3: TGTGCCAGTAGTACCTCCCTTACAGGGGCGTGGACTGAAGCTTTCTTT.